The entry that follows covers one T cell receptor (beta chain) sequence. Its target is not known. The sample belongs to a study of cytomegalovirus exposure and HLA in healthy donors. Study-wide results and limits: Judged likely to be a sequencing artifact was a cluster of highly shared sequence variants. Available immune exposure information was restricted to CMV serostatus only.

The CDR3 runs to 19 residues. V shed 2 bases and J shed 0 bases, with 20 bases lying between them. From germline, CDR1 is LGHNT and CDR2 FRNRAP. It was with 60 Vbeta and 13 Jbeta primers that the PCR ran. Profiling relied on immunoSEQ multiplex PCR, and the TCRdb table lists in-frame clones only, not all of them. The table lists 240,000 or so clones, around 80% of them singletons, with roughly 5% in the top ten. The TCR comes from a middle-aged woman in good health and CMV-seropositive. Sequences were obtained from PBMCs. The chain combines TRBV12-5 with TRBJ1-3; D not resolved. Here the CDR3 reads CASGLSKTSTDFSGNTIYF. The CDR3, as DNA: TGTGCTAGTGGTTTGTCAAAGACTTCGACGGATTTCTCTGGAAACACCATATATTTT.